Following are 23 T cell receptor beta chains from one sample sequenced in a study of tumor and adjacent non-tumor tissue in lung cancer. This sample's RNA came from whole unsorted tissue. This non-tumor lung sample came from over 3 cm beyond the tumor edge. A modified ARM-PCR protocol with three rounds of nested PCR amplified TCRbeta. One entry per CDR3 protein results from TCRdb running MiXCR on the multiplex PCR reads. The repertoire has some 100,000 distinct CDR3 sequences, over 55% of them found once; the top ten carry about 20%. The sample consisted of distant non-tumor lung tissue. The origin of the receptors is a man aged 55 to 70 with non-small cell lung cancer.

Regarding this clonotype: The junction does not match germline at one end; this may be a read error. The chain uses TRBV6-5 and TRBJ1-4; 7 bases agree with TRBD1. This CDR3 has 14 amino acids. Germline lookup yields CDR1 MNHEY and CDR2 SVGAGI. This CDR3 is CAGRGTWKNEKLFF. The CDR3 coding sequence is TGTGCCGGCAGGGGGACATGGAAGAATGAAAAACTGTTTTTT.

The rearrangement links TRBV29-1 to TRBJ2-1; the match to TRBD1 covers 7 bases. Germline assignment: CDR1 SQVTM and CDR2 ANQGSEA. The CDR3 is 13 amino acids. The ends lost 5 bases at V and 8 bases at J; junction bases unmatched: 9. CDR3 region: CSVSQGVGDEQFF. DNA of the CDR3: TGCAGCGTTTCCCAGGGGGTTGGCGATGAGCAGTTCTTC.

This clonotype was detected once. Germline is not matched at one junction end, which may reflect a read error. V usage is TRBV12-5 and J usage is TRBJ2-5, with D uncertain. The CDR3 totals 17 residues. Germline V lookup: CDR1 LGHNT, CDR2 FRNRAP. CDR3 loop: CANGLVPNGTYQETQYF. The CDR3, as DNA: TGTGCTAATGGTTTGGTACCCAACGGAACATACCAAGAGACCCAGTACTTC.

Comments on this clonotype: Germline and junction disagree at one end, which may indicate a read error. This rearrangement joins TRBV11-1 to TRBJ2-1; D call uncertain. Per the germline V gene, CDR1 is SGHAT and CDR2 is FQDESV (reference sequence). The CDR3 runs 16 residues. In DNA, the CDR3 is TGTGCCAGCAGCTTAGTTGGGTTCAGGAGTGCTGGTGAGCAGCTCTTC. Protein: CASSLVGFRSAGEQLF.

Concerning this clonotype itself: This may be a read error, as it is one base from a much larger clone. The rearrangement joins TRBV12-3 or TRBV12-4 to TRBJ1-6; maybe TRBD1 (6 bases). This CDR3 comprises 13 residues. Here the CDR3 DNA reads TGTACCAGCAGTAACCGGGACATATCACCCCTCCACTTT. Protein sequence: CTSSNRDISPLHF.

In regard to this clonotype: As the CDR3 is not closed by the conserved phenylalanine or tryptophan, this likely results from a read error. The genes are TRBV11-1 and TRBJ2-7; 7 bases map to TRBD2. Germline-derived CDR1 and CDR2 are SGHAT and FQDESV (reference sequence). The CDR3 extends over 14 amino acids. The CDR3: CDSSYTSDQYEQYL. The CDR3 coding sequence is TGTGACAGCAGCTATACTAGCGACCAATACGAGCAGTACTTA.

This clonotype was observed many times. The chain recombines TRBV4-1 with TRBJ2-1; no reliable D call. This CDR3 has 12 amino acids. Trimming stripped 3 bases from V and 4 bases from J, with 4 bases between. Germline V gene sequence: CDR1 MGHRA, CDR2 YSYEKL. The CDR3 spells CASSHLYNEQFF. In DNA, the CDR3 is TGCGCCAGCAGCCACCTTTACAATGAGCAGTTCTTC.

Points on this clonotype: The conserved closing phenylalanine or tryptophan is absent in this CDR3, likely reflecting a read error. This chain joins TRBV6-2 or TRBV6-3 and TRBJ1-2; D might be TRBD1 (6 bases). CDR1 is MNHEY and CDR2 is SVGEGT in the germline V gene. CDR3 size: 11 residues. The CDR3 spells CTSLGGNGYTY. The CDR3 region has the DNA TGTACCAGCCTAGGGGGGAATGGCTACACCTAC.

For this clonotype: Sequence at one end of the junction differs from germline and may be a read error. The rearrangement uses TRBV13 and TRBJ2-7, with a weak D call TRBD1 (6 bases). The CDR3 length is 14 residues. Germline V gene sequence: CDR1 PRHDT, CDR2 FYEKMQ (reference sequence). For the CDR3, the DNA is TGTGCCGGCAGCCGATGGACAGAGGCTAATGAGCAGTACTTC. This encodes CAGSRWTEANEQYF.

Of note for this clonotype: An end of the junction differs from the germline gene, which may be a read error. This sequence joins TRBV5-4 and TRBJ1-5; possible D gene TRBD1, 5 bases. The CDR3 is 14 amino acids. Germline V gene lookup returns CDR1 SGHNT and CDR2 YYREEE (reference sequence). The CDR3: CASNLNQGGQPQHF. The CDR3 DNA follows: TGTGCCAGCAACTTGAATCAGGGTGGCCAGCCCCAGCATTTT.

Details on this clonotype: The missing conserved phenylalanine or tryptophan at the end of this CDR3 makes a read error likely. V gene TRBV4-1 combines with J gene TRBJ2-6; D might be TRBD1 (5 bases). This CDR3 has 17 amino acids. Germline lookup yields CDR1 MGHRA and CDR2 YSYEKL. CDR3 DNA sequence: TGCGCCAGCAGCCAGGCTACTGCCAGCTCTGGGGCCAACGTGCTGACTTTA. Protein product: CASSQATASSGANVLTL.

CDR3 coding DNA: TGTGCCAGCATCTTCCTACAGGGTAGCAATCAGCCCAGGCATTTT. Translated: CASIFLQGSNQPRHF. The rearrangement links TRBV6-1 to TRBJ1-5, with D possibly being TRBD1 (6 bases). This CDR3 is built from 15 residues. Trimming took 7 bases from V and 15 from J, leaving 28 bases between them. The germline V gene has CDR1 MNHNS and CDR2 SASEGT.

The rearrangement links TRBV12-3 or TRBV12-4 to TRBJ1-2; 12 bases align to TRBD1. This CDR3 contains 13 residues. CDR3: CVISPGQGAGYTF. CDR3 coding DNA: TGTGTCATCAGTCCGGGACAGGGGGCTGGCTACACCTTC.

V and J are TRBV7-9 and TRBJ1-5; 7 bases are a match to TRBD1. The V gene's germline CDR1 is SEHNR and CDR2 FQNEAQ (reference sequence). This CDR3 spans 14 amino acids. Trimming at V came to 7 bases and at J to 4 bases, leaving 7 bases not matched to a gene. CDR3: CASNYPGQNQPQHF. The CDR3 DNA reads TGTGCCAGCAACTACCCGGGACAGAATCAGCCCCAGCATTTT.

Remarks on this clonotype: An end of the junction differs from the germline gene, which may be a read error. This sequence joins TRBV6-6 and TRBJ1-5; D gene unclear. The CDR3 has 14 amino acids. Per the germline V gene, CDR1 is MNHNY and CDR2 is SVGAGI (reference sequence). CDR3 amino acids: CVSRGVTHNQPQHF. CDR3 nucleotide sequence: TGTGTCAGCAGAGGAGTGACTCACAATCAGCCCCAGCATTTT.

The V and J genes are TRBV20-1 and TRBJ2-7; 9 positions agree with TRBD2. The CDR3 extends over 14 amino acids. Germline CDR1 is DFQATT and CDR2 is SNEGSKA (reference sequence). CDR3 loop: CSASYVAGEYEQYF. The CDR3 nucleotides read TGCAGCGCAAGTTACGTAGCGGGAGAGTACGAGCAGTACTTC.

Remarks on this clonotype: A junction end diverges from the germline sequence, so it may reflect a read error. CDR3 region: CASSIGFEQYF. In DNA form, the CDR3 reads TGTGCAAGCAGTATAGGGTTCGAGCAGTACTTC. V and J are TRBV6-5 and TRBJ2-7; D is uncertain. Per germline, CDR1 MNHEY and CDR2 SVGAGI. The length of the CDR3 is 11 residues.

In regard to this clonotype: The junction departs from germline at one end; a sequencing error may be responsible. In DNA form, the CDR3 reads TGTGTCAGCAGCTTGGGGGCCAGCGCAGATACGCAGTATTTT. Translated: CVSSLGASADTQYF. The chain links TRBV11-2 to TRBJ2-3; TRBD1 might be the D (6 bases). Looked up from germline, CDR1 is SGHAT and CDR2 is FQNNGV. The CDR3 is made up of 14 amino acids. Drawing the rest from reference TRBV11-2 and TRBJ2-3, the complete variable domain is EAGVAQSPRYKIIEKRQSVAFWCNPISGHATLYWYQQILGQGPKLLIQFQNNGVVDDSQLPKDRFSAERLKGVDSTLKIQPAKLEDSAVYLCVSSLGASADTQYFGPGTRLTVL.

About this clonotype itself: One junction end does not reproduce the germline sequence, and a read error may be involved. This chain connects TRBV4-1 to TRBJ2-1; 11 bases match TRBD2. Germline V gene data show CDR1 as MGHRA and CDR2 as YSYEKL. CDR3 length: 16 amino acids. The CDR3 region is CASSQDNSGGAYEQFF. The CDR3 bases are TGTGCCAGCAGCCAAGATAATAGCGGGGGGGCTTATGAGCAGTTCTTC.

This clonotype counts as medium-sized. CDR3 DNA: TGCGCCAGCAGCCAAACCGGGTCGCAGCAGTACTTC. Its translation is CASSQTGSQQYF. The chain couples TRBV4-3 to TRBJ2-7, with no clear D. V lost 2 bases and J 8 bases, leaving 10 bases between the germline ends. Germline-derived CDR1 and CDR2 are LGHNA and YSLEER. CDR3 length: 12 amino acids.

This clonotype has just one count. The chain uses TRBV5-1 and TRBJ1-4, with D possibly being TRBD1 (5 bases). Trimming removed 4 bases at V and 7 bases at J, with 14 bases between. The CDR3 is made up of 14 amino acids. The germline CDR1 and CDR2 sequences are SGHRS and YFSETQ. The CDR3 is CASSPWGGTEKLFF. For the CDR3, the DNA is TGCGCCAGCAGCCCCTGGGGGGGGACTGAAAAACTGTTTTTT.

A note on this clonotype: At one end the junction does not follow the germline gene, possibly because of a read error. The chain links TRBV11-2 to TRBJ2-1; no clear D gene. The CDR3 sequence is 11 residues long. Germline loops: CDR1 SGHAT, CDR2 FQNNGV. The CDR3 loop reads CVSSPTNEQFF. The CDR3 nucleotides read TGTGTCAGCAGCCCTACCAATGAGCAGTTCTTC.

Concerning this clonotype: A much larger clone differs by one base, so this may be a read error. The gene calls are TRBV5-1 and TRBJ1-2, with unresolved D. Germline lookup yields CDR1 SGHRS and CDR2 YFSETQ. The CDR3 totals 14 residues. The V and J ends lost 2 bases and 8 bases respectively, with 16 bases between them. CDR3 region: CASSFEFGVRGYTF. CDR3 DNA sequence: TGCGCCAGCAGCTTTGAGTTTGGGGTTCGGGGCTACACCTTC.